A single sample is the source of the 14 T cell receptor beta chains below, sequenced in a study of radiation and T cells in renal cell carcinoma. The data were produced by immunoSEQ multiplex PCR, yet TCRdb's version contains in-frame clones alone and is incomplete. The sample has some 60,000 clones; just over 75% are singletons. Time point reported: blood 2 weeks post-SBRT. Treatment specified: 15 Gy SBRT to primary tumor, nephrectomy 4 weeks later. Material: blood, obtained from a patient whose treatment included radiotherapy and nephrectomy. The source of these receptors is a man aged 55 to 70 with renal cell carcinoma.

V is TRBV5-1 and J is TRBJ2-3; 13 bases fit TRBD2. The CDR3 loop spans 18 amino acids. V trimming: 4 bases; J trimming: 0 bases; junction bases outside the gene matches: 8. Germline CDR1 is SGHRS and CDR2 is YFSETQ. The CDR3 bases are TGCGCCAGCAGCAGTCTAGGGACTAGCGGGACTAGCACAGATACGCAGTATTTT. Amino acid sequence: CASSSLGTSGTSTDTQYF.

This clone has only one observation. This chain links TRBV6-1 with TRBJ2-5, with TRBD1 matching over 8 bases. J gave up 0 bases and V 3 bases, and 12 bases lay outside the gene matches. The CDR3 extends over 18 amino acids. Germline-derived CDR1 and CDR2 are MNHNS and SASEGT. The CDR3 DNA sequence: TGTGCCAGCAGTGACAAGGTCAGAGGGACAGGTAACCAAGAGACCCAGTACTTC. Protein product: CASSDKVRGTGNQETQYF.

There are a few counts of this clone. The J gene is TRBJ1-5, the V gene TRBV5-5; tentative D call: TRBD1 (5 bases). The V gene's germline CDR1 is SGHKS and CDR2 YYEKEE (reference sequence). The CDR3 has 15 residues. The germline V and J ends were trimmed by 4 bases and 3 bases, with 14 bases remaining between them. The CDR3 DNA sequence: TGTGCCAGCAGCCCGGGACTTAATCCCAATCAGCCCCAGCATTTT. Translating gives CASSPGLNPNQPQHF. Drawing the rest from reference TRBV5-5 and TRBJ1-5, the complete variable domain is DAGVTQSPTHLIKTRGQQVTLRCSPISGHKSVSWYQQVLGQGPQFIFQYYEKEERGRGNFPDRFSARQFPNYSSELNVNALLLGDSALYLCASSPGLNPNQPQHFGDGTRLSIL.

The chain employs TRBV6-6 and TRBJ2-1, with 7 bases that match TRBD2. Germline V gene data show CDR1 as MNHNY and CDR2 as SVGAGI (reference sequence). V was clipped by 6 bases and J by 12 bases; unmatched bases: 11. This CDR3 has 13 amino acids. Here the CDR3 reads CASRERGVRVQFF. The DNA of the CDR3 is TGTGCCAGCAGGGAACGGGGGGTTAGGGTGCAGTTCTTC.

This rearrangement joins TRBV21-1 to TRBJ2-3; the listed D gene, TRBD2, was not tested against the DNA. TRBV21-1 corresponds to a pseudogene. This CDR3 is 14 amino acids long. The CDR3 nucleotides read TGTGCCAGCAAGGGGAGCGGGAGCTCAGATACGCAGTATTTT. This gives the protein CASKGSGSSDTQYF.

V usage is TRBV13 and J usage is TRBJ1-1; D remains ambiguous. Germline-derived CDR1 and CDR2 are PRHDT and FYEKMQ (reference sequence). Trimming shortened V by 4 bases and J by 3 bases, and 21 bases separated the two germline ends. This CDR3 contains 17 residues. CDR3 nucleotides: TGTGCCAGCAGCTCAGAGGACGGGCTGGGGATGGACACTGAAGCTTTCTTT. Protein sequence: CASSSEDGLGMDTEAFF. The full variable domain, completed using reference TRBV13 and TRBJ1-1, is AAGVIQSPRHLIKEKRETATLKCYPIPRHDTVYWYQQGPGQDPQFLISFYEKMQSDKGSIPDRFSAQQFSDYHSELNMSSLELGDSALYFCASSSEDGLGMDTEAFFGQGTRLTVV.

The CDR3 loop reads CASITDRGYNQPQHF. Here the CDR3 DNA reads TGTGCCAGTATCACGGACAGGGGCTACAATCAGCCCCAGCATTTT. The V and J genes are TRBV2 and TRBJ1-5; 9 bases map to TRBD1. Germline V gene data show CDR1 as SNHLY and CDR2 as FYNNEI. CDR3 size: 15 residues. V was pared by 9 bases and J by 3 bases, with 9 bases of the junction left unmatched.

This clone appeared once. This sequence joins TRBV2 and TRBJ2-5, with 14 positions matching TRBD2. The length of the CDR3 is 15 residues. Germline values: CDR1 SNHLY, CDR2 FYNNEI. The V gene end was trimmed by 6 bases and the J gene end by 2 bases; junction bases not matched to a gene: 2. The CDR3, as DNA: TGTGCCAGCAGGGGGACTAGCGGGGGTCAAGAGACCCAGTACTTC. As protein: CASRGTSGGQETQYF. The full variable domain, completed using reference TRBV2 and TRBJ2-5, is EPEVTQTPSHQVTQMGQEVILRCVPISNHLYFYWYRQILGQKVEFLVSFYNNEISEKSEIFDDQFSVERPDGSNFTLKIRSTKLEDSAMYFCASRGTSGGQETQYFGPGTRLLVL.

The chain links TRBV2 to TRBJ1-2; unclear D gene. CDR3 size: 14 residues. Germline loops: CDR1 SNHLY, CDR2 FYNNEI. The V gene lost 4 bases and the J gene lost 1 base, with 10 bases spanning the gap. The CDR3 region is CASSGNSFNYGYTF. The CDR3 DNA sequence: TGTGCCAGCAGTGGAAACTCCTTTAACTATGGCTACACCTTC.

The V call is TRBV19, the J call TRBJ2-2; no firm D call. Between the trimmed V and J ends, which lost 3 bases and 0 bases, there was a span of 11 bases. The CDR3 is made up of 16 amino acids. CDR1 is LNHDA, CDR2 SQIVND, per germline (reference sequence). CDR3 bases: TGTGCCAGTAGTATGGGAAAGGGAACGAACACCGGGGAGCTGTTTTTT. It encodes CASSMGKGTNTGELFF.

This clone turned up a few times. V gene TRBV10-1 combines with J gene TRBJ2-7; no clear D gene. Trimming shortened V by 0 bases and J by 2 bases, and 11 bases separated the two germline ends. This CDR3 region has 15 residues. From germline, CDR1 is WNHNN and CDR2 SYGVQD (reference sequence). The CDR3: CASSESIGTPYEQYF. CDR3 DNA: TGCGCCAGCAGTGAGTCGATCGGTACCCCCTACGAGCAGTACTTC.

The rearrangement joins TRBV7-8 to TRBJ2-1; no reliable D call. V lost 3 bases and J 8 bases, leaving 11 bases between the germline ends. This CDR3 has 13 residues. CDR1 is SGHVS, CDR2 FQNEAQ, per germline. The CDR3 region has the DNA TGTGCCAGCAGCTTGGGGATCAAGGATGAGCAGTTCTTC. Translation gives CASSLGIKDEQFF.

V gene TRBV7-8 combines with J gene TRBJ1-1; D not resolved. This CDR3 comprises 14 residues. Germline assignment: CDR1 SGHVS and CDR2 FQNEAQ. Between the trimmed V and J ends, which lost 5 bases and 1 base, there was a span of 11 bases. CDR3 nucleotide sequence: TGTGCCAGCAGCCCACCCACTCCGAACACTGAAGCTTTCTTT. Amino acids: CASSPPTPNTEAFF.

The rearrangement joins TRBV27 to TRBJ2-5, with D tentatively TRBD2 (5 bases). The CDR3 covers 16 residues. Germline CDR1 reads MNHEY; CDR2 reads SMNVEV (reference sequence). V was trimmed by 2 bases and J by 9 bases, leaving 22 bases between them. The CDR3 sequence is CASSLRPINLPGSQYF. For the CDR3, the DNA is TGTGCCAGCAGTTTAAGGCCAATTAACCTACCGGGATCCCAGTACTTC.